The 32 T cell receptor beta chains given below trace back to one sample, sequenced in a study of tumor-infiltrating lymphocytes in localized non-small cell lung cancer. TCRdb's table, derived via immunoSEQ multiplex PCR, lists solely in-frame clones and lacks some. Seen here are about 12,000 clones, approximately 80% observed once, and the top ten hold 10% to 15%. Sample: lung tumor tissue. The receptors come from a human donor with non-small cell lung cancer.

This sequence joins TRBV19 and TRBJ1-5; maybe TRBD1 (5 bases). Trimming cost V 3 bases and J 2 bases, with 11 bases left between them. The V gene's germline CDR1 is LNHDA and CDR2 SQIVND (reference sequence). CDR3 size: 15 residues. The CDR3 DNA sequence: TGTGCCAGTAGTATCGCAGGGAGCGGCAATCAGCCCCAGCATTTT. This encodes CASSIAGSGNQPQHF. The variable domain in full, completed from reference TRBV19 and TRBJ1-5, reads DGGITQSPKYLFRKEGQNVTLSCEQNLNHDAMYWYRQDPGQGLRLIYYSQIVNDFQKGDIAEGYSVSREKKESFPLTVTSAQKNPTAFYLCASSIAGSGNQPQHFGDGTRLSIL.

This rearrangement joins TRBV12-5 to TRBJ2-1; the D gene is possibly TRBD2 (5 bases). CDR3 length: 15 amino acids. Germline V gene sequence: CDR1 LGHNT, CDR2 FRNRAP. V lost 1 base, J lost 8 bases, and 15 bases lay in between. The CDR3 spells CASGLGGGGSHEQFF. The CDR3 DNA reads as TGTGCTAGTGGTTTGGGGGGTGGAGGCAGCCATGAGCAGTTCTTC.

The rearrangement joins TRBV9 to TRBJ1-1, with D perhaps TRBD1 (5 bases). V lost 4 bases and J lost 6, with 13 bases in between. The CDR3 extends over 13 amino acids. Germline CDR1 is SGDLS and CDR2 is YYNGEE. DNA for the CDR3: TGTGCCAGCAGCCGCAGGGAGGGCGCTGAAGCTTTCTTT. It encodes CASSRREGAEAFF.

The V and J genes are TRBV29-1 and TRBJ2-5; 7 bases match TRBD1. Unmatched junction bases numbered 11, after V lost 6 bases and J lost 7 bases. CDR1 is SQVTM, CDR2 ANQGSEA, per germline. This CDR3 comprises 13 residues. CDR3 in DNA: TGCAGCGTCCGGACAGGATCTGGGGGGACCCAGTACTTC. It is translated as CSVRTGSGGTQYF.

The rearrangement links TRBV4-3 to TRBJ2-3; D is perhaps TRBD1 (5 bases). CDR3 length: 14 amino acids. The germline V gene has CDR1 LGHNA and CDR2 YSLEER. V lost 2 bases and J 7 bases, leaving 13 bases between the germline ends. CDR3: CASSQSPTAYTQYF. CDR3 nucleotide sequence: TGCGCCAGCAGCCAATCCCCGACAGCCTATACGCAGTATTTT.

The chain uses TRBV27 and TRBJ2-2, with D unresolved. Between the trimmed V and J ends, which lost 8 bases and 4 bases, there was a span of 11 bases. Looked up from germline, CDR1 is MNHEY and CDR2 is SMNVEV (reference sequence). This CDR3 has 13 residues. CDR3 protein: CASAFGGTGELFF. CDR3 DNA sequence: TGTGCCAGCGCTTTTGGTGGCACCGGGGAGCTGTTTTTT.

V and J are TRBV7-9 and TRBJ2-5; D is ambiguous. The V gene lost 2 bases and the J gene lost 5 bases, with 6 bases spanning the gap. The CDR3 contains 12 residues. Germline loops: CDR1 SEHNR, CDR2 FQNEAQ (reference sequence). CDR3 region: CASSLSWETQYF. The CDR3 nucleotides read TGTGCCAGCAGCTTATCCTGGGAGACCCAGTACTTC.

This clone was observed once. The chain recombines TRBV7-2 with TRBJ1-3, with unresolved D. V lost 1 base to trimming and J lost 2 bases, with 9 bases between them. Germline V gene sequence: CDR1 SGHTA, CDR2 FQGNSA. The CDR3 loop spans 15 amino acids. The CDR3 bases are TGTGCCAGCAGCTTAGTTCGCCGAGCTGGAAACACCATATATTTT. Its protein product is CASSLVRRAGNTIYF.

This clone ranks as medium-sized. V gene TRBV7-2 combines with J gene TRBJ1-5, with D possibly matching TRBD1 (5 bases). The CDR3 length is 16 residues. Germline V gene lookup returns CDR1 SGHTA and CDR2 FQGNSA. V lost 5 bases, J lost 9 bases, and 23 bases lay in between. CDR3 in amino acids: CASSTSQGSSIRPQHF. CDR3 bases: TGTGCCAGCAGCACCTCCCAGGGTTCTTCGATACGGCCCCAGCATTTT.

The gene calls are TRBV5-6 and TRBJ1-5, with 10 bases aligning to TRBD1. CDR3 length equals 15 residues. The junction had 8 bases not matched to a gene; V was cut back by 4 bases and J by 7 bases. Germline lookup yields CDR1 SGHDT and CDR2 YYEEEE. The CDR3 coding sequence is TGTGCCAGCAGCGGAGGGACAGGGGCCAACCAGCCCCAGCATTTT. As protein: CASSGGTGANQPQHF.

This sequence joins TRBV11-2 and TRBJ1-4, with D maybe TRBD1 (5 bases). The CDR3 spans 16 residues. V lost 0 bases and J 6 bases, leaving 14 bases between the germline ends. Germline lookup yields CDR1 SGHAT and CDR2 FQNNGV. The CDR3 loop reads CASSLDGRTNYEKLFF. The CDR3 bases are TGTGCCAGCAGCTTAGATGGTAGGACAAACTATGAAAAACTGTTTTTT.

The CDR3 here is CASSLGGVNGYTF. As DNA, the CDR3 is TGTGCCAGCAGCCTCGGGGGCGTAAACGGCTACACCTTC. V usage is TRBV11-2 and J usage is TRBJ1-2; a possible D gene is TRBD1 (6 bases). CDR3 length: 13 amino acids. Trimming removed 5 bases from V and 8 bases from J, with 15 bases in between. The V gene's germline CDR1 is SGHAT and CDR2 FQNNGV.

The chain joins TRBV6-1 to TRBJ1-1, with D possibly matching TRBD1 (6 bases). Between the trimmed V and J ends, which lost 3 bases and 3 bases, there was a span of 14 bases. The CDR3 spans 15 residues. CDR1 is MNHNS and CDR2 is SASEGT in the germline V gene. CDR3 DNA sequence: TGTGCCAGCAGTGAGGGGGCGAGGACTTACACTGAAGCTTTCTTT. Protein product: CASSEGARTYTEAFF.

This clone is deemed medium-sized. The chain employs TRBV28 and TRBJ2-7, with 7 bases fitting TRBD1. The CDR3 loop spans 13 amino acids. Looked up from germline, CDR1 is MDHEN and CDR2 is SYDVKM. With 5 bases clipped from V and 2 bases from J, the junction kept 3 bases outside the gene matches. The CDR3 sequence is CASSRGQAYEQYF. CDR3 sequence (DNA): TGTGCCAGCAGTCGTGGACAGGCCTACGAGCAGTACTTC.

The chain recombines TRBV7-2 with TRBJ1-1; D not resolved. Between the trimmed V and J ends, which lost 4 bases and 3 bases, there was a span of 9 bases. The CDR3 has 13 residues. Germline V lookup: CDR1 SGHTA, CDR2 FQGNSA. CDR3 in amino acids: CASSYGRYTEAFF. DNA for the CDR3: TGTGCCAGCAGCTACGGACGGTACACTGAAGCTTTCTTT.

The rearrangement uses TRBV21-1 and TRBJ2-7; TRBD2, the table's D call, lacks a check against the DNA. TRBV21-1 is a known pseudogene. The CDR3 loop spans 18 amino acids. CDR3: CASSKGASGGSSSYEQYF. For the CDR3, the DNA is TGTGCCAGCAGCAAAGGCGCTAGCGGGGGTTCAAGCTCCTACGAGCAGTACTTC.

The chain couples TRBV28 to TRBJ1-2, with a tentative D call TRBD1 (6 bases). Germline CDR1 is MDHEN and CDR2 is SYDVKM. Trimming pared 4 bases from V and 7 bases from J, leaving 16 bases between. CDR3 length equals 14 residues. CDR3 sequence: CASSSVGGLSGYTF. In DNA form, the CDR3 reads TGTGCCAGCAGTTCGGTGGGGGGGCTCTCTGGCTACACCTTC.

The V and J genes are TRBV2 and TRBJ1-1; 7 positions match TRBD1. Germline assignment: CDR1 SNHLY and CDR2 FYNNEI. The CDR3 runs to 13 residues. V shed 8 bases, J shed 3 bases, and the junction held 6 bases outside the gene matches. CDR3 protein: CASRDRPYTEAFF. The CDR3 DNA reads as TGTGCCAGCCGGGACAGACCTTACACTGAAGCTTTCTTT.

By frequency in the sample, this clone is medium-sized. The CDR3 loop is CASSLDDYGYTF. CDR3 sequence (DNA): TGTGCCAGCAGCTTAGATGATTATGGCTACACCTTC. The chain has TRBV5-6 and TRBJ1-2; D remains unclear. The germline CDR1 and CDR2 sequences are SGHDT and YYEEEE. The germline V and J ends were trimmed by 2 bases and 5 bases, with 7 bases remaining between them. The CDR3 runs to 12 residues.

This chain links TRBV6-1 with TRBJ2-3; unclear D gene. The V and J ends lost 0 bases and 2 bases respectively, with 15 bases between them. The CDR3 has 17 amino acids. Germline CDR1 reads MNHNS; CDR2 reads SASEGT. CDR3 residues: CASSEAARRAHTDTQYF. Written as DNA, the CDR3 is TGTGCCAGCAGTGAAGCGGCCCGACGGGCCCACACAGATACGCAGTATTTT.

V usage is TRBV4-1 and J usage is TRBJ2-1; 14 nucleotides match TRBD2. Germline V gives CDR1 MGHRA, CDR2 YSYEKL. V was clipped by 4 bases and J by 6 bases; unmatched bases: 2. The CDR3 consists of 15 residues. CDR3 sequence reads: CASSLGLAGGNEQFF. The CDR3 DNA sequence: TGCGCCAGCAGCCTTGGACTAGCGGGGGGCAATGAGCAGTTCTTC.

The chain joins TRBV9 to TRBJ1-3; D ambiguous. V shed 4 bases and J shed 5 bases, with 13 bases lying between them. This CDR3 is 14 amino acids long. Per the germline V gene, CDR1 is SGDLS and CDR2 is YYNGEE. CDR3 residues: CASSLTAVRNTIYF. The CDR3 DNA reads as TGTGCCAGCAGCCTAACAGCAGTAAGAAACACCATATATTTT.

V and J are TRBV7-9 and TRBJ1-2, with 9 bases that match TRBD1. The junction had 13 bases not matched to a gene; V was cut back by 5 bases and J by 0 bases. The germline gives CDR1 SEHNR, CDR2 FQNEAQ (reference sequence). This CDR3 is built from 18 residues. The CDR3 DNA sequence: TGTGCCAGCAGCCCTCTCCAGGGACAGGGAACAACTAACTATGGCTACACCTTC. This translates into CASSPLQGQGTTNYGYTF.

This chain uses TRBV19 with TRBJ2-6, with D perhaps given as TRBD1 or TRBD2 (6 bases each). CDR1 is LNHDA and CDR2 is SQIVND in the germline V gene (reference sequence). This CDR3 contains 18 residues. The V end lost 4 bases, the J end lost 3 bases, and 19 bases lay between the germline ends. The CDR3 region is CASSSLVGGVGGANVLTF. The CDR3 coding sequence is TGTGCCAGTAGTAGCCTCGTGGGGGGCGTGGGTGGGGCCAACGTCCTGACTTTC.

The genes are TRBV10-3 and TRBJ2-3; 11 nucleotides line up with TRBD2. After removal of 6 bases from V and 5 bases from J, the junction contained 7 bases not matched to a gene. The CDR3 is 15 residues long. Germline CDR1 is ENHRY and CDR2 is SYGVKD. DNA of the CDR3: TGTGCCATCAGCGTAGCGGGGGGGCATGGAGATACGCAGTATTTT. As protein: CAISVAGGHGDTQYF.

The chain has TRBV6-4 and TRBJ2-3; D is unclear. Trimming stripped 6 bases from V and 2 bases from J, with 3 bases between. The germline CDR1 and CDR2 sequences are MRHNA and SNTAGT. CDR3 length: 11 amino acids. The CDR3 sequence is CASRVTDTQYF. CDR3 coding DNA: TGTGCCAGCAGAGTCACAGATACGCAGTATTTT.

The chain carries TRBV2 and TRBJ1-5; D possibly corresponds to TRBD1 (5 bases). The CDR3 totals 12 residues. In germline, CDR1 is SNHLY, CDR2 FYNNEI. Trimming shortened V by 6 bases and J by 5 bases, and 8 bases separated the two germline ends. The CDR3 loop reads CASRGVDQPQHF. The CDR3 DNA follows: TGTGCCAGCAGGGGGGTAGATCAGCCCCAGCATTTT.

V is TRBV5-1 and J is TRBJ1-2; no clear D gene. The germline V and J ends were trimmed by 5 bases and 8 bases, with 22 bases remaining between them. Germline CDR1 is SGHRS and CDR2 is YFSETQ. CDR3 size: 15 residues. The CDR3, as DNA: TGCGCCAGCAGAGCGTCGGCGGCCGAGAATTCGGGCTACACCTTC. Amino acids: CASRASAAENSGYTF.

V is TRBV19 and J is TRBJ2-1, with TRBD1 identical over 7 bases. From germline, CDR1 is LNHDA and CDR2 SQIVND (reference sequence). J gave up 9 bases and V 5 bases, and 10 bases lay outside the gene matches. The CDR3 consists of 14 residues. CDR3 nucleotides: TGTGCCAGTAGTTTAACACTGACAGGGAGTGAGCAGTTCTTC. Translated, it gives CASSLTLTGSEQFF.

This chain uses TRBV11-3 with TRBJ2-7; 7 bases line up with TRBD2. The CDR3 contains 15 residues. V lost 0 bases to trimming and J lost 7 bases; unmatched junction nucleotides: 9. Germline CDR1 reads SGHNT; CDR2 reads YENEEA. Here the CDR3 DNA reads TGTGCCAGCAGCTTAGAAGCGGGGTCTTCTGGGGAGCAGTACTTC. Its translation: CASSLEAGSSGEQYF.

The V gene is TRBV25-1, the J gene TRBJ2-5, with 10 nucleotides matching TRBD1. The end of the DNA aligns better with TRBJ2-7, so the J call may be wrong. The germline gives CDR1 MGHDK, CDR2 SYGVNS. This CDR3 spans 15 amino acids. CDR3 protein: CASSEPGQGRHEQYF. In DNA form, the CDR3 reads TGTGCCAGCAGTGAACCGGGACAGGGGAGGCACGAGCAGTACTTC.

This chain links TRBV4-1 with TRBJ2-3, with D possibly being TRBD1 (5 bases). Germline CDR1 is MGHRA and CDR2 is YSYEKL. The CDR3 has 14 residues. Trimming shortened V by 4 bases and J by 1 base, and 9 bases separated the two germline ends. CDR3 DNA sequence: TGCGCCAGCAGCCCTAAGACAGGCACAGATACGCAGTATTTT. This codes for CASSPKTGTDTQYF.